These T cell receptor beta chains were read from a single sample in a study of T cell responses to AZD1222 COVID-19 vaccine. Measured with immunoSEQ multiplex PCR; TCRdb has only the in-frame clones, and not every one. The table records some 97,000 clones, about 88% of them present only once. The sequences come from peripheral blood, collected on day 0 of AZD1222 vaccination. These TCRs come from an adult in good health. The CDR3 runs from the conserved cysteine through the conserved F or W. A D gene is named only where the DNA matches it firmly. The size of a clone is reported for some rows only, either as once, few or many, or as a class for expanded clones.

j_gene | abundance | d_gene | v_gene | CDR3aa | CDR3nt
TRBJ2-7 | NA | TRBD2 | TRBV24-1 | CATSDGGAGGREQYF | TGTGCTACCAGTGACGGGGGGGCGGGAGGCAGGGAGCAGTACTTC
TRBJ1-1 | NA | NA | TRBV7-2 | CASSLAGNTEAFF | TGTGCCAGCAGCTTAGCGGGGAACACTGAAGCTTTCTTT
TRBJ2-7 | NA | TRBD2 | TRBV6-5 | CASSPSGRGEQYF | TGTGCCAGCAGTCCTAGCGGGAGGGGAGAGCAGTACTTC
TRBJ1-2 | NA | NA | TRBV9 | CASSVEANGVYGYTF | TGTGCCAGCAGCGTAGAAGCCAATGGGGTCTATGGCTACACCTTC
TRBJ1-6 | NA | NA | TRBV6-1 | CASSEVPSVGGLHF | TGTGCCAGCAGTGAAGTCCCCTCGGTAGGGGGGCTCCACTTT
TRBJ2-1 | NA | NA | TRBV5-1 | CASSLVDSSYNEQFF | TGCGCCAGCAGCTTGGTCGACAGCTCCTACAATGAGCAGTTCTTC
TRBJ1-4 | NA | NA | TRBV30 | CAWSRGASTNEKLFF | TGTGCCTGGAGTCGGGGGGCTTCAACTAATGAAAAACTGTTTTTT
TRBJ2-5 | NA | TRBD2 | TRBV11-2 | CASSSTSSSGRGVQETQYF | TGTGCCAGCAGCTCCACCTCCTCTAGCGGGAGGGGAGTACAAGAGACCCAGTACTTC
TRBJ2-4 | NA | TRBD2 | TRBV3-1/TRBV3-2 | CASSQVGLAGPKNIQYF | TGTGCCAGCAGCCAAGTCGGACTAGCGGGCCCCAAAAACATTCAGTACTTC
TRBJ2-7 | NA | TRBD2 | TRBV5-1 | CASSLSGRSNEQYF | TGCGCCAGCAGCCTTAGCGGGAGGTCCAACGAGCAGTACTTC
TRBJ2-1 | NA | TRBD2 | TRBV28 | CASSLASGRGRRINEQFF | TGTGCCAGCAGTTTAGCTAGCGGGAGGGGAAGACGGATTAATGAGCAGTTCTTC
TRBJ1-1 | NA | NA | TRBV28 | CASSTAGQNTEAFF | TGTGCCAGCAGTACGGCGGGACAGAACACTGAAGCTTTCTTT
TRBJ2-7 | NA | NA | TRBV5-6 | CASSLAGPYEQYF | TGTGCCAGCAGCTTGGCGGGACCCTACGAGCAGTACTTC
TRBJ2-5 | NA | NA | TRBV2 | CASSEETQYF | TGTGCCAGCAGTGAAGAGACCCAGTACTTC
TRBJ2-1 | NA | NA | TRBV28 | CASSLGPLEQFF | TGTGCCAGCAGTTTAGGGCCCCTTGAGCAGTTCTTC
TRBJ2-1 | once | TRBD2 | TRBV7-2 | CASSPGGSSGRDEQFF | TGTGCCAGCAGCCCGGGGGGGAGTAGCGGGAGGGATGAGCAGTTCTTC
TRBJ2-1 | few | NA | TRBV15 | CATESDDGSSYNEQFF | TGTGCCACCGAGTCGGACGACGGGAGCTCCTACAATGAGCAGTTCTTC
TRBJ1-1 | NA | TRBD1 | TRBV10-2 | CASSRTGSNTEAFF | TGCGCCAGCAGCCGGACAGGCAGTAACACTGAAGCTTTCTTT
TRBJ1-5 | NA | NA | TRBV19 | CASTREGLGGQPQHF | TGTGCCAGTACCCGGGAGGGACTGGGCGGTCAGCCCCAGCATTTT
TRBJ1-3 | NA | NA | TRBV19 | CASSIGPISGNTIYF | TGTGCCAGTAGTATAGGACCGATCTCTGGAAACACCATATATTTT
TRBJ2-3 | NA | TRBD1 | TRBV19 | CASSSTGGGGTQYF | TGTGCCAGTAGTTCCACAGGGGGCGGGGGTACGCAGTATTTT